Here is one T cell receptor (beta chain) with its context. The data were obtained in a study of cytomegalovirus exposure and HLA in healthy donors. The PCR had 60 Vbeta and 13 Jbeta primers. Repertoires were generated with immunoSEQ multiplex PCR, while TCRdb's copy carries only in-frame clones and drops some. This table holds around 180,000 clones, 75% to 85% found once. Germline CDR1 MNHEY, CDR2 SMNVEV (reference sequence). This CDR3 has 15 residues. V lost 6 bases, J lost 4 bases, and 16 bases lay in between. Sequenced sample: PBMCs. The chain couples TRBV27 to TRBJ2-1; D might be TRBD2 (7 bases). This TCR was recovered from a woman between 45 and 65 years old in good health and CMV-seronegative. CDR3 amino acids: CASRIGGGFYNEQFF. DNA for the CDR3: TGTGCCAGCAGAATTGGCGGGGGCTTTTACAATGAGCAGTTCTTC.